The clone carrying this TCR beta chain turned up a few times. What it binds is unknown. A single record per CDR3 protein comes from TCRdb applying MiXCR to the reads. The sample has around 170,000 distinct CDR3 sequences, 17% seen once. The data are from a study of T cell repertoires in cytomegalovirus infection. Study-level points and caveats: Summed frequency of public TCR beta families distinguished CMV carriers with the relevant HLA. What dominated the ex vivo response were HLA-C-restricted CMV-specific TCR beta clonotypes.

The CDR3 extends over 15 amino acids. Germline V gene lookup returns CDR1 ENHRY and CDR2 SYGVKD. V was pared by 10 bases and J by 2 bases, with 21 bases between. The V and J genes are TRBV10-3 and TRBJ2-7; D perhaps matches TRBD1 (5 bases). The origin of this receptor is a human donor in good health (CMV status not recorded). Some clones in this sample may be carry-over from other donors' samples. What was sequenced was CD8+ T cells from PBMCs. The chain's CDR3 is CATEDSLQVTYEQYF. DNA of the CDR3: TGTGCCACCGAAGACAGTTTACAAGTTACCTACGAGCAGTACTTC.